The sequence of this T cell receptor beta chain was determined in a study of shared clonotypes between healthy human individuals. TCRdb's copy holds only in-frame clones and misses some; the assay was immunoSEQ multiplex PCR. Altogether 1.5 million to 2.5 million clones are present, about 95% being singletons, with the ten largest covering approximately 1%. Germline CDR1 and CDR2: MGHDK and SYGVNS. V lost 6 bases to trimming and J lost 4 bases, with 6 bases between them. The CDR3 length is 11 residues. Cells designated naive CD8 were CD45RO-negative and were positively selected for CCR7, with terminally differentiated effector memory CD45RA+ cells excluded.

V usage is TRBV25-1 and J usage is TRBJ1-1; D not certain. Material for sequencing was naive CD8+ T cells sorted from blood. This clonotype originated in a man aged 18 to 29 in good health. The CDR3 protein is CASRLGTEAFF. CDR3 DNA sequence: TGTGCCAGCAGATTAGGCACTGAAGCTTTCTTT.